Presented here are 2 T cell receptor beta chains from one specimen sequenced in a study of blood T cells in healthy people across ages. Alongside a J-beta primer mix, a sample-barcoded 5' primer served in a second PCR lasting roughly 6 to 11 cycles. TCRdb used MiXCR to reprocess the 5' RACE reads, holding one entry per CDR3 protein. The sample includes 1.5 million to 2 million distinct CDR3 sequences, just under 50% of them seen just once. Specimen: blood. The receptors were sampled from a woman aged 40-49 years in good health.

The J gene is TRBJ2-1, the V gene TRBV29-1; 8 bases align to TRBD1. The CDR3 extends over 15 amino acids. V was clipped by 7 bases and J by 0 bases; unmatched bases: 8. The germline V gene encodes CDR1 SQVTM and CDR2 ANQGSEA. As DNA, the CDR3 is TGCAGCGCCGGACAGGGTTTAGGCTCCTACAATGAGCAGTTCTTC. Translated, it gives CSAGQGLGSYNEQFF.

The chain recombines TRBV6-5 with TRBJ1-6; D is undetermined. Trimming removed 2 bases from V and 7 bases from J, with 12 bases in between. CDR1 is MNHEY, CDR2 SVGAGI, per germline. This CDR3 contains 15 residues. For the CDR3, the DNA is TGTGCCAGCAGTTACGGGTTTCGGGAGAATTCACCCCTCCACTTT. Translating gives CASSYGFRENSPLHF.